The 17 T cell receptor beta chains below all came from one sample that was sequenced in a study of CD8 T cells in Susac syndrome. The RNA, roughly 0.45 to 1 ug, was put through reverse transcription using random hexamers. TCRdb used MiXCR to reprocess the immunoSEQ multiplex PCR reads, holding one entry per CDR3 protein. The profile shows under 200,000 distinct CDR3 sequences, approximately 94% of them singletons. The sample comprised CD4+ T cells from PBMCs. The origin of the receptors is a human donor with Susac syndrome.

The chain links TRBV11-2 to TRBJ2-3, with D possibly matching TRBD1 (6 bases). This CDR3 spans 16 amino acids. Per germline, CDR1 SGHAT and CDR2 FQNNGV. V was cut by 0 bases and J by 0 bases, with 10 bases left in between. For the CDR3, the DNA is TGTGCCAGCAGCTTAGATGGGGACACAAGCACAGATACGCAGTATTTT. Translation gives CASSLDGDTSTDTQYF.

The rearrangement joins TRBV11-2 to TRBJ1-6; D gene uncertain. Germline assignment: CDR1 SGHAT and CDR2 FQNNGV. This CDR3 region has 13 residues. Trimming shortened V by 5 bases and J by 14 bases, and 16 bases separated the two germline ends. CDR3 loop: CASSEWDPPTLHF. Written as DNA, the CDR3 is TGTGCCAGCAGCGAGTGGGATCCCCCCACCCTCCACTTT.

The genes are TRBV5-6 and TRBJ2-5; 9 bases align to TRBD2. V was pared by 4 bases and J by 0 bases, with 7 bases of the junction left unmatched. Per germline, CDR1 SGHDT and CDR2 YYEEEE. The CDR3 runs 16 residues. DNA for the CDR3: TGTGCCAGCAGCCCACGGCTAGCGGGGTACCAAGAGACCCAGTACTTC. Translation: CASSPRLAGYQETQYF. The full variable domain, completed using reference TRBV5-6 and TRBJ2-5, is DAGVTQSPTHLIKTRGQQVTLRCSPKSGHDTVSWYQQALGQGPQFIFQYYEEEERQRGNFPDRFSGHQFPNYSSELNVNALLLGDSALYLCASSPRLAGYQETQYFGPGTRLLVL.

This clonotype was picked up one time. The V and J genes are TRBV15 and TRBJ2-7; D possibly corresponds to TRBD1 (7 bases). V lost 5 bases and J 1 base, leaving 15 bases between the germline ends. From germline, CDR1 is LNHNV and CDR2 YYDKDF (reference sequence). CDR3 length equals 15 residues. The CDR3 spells CATSVGGTASYEQYF. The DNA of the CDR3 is TGTGCCACCAGCGTCGGAGGGACAGCTTCCTACGAGCAGTACTTC.

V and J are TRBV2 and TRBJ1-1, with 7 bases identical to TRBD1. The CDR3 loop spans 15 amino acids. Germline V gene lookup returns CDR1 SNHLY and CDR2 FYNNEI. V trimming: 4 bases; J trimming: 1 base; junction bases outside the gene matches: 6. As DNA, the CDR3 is TGTGCCAGCAGTGCGTCGGGACAGAAGAACACTGAAGCTTTCTTT. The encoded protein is CASSASGQKNTEAFF.

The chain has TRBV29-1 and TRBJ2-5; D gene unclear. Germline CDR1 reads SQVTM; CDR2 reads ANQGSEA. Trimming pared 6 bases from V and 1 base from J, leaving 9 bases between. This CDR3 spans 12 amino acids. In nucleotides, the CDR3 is TGCAGCGTAGGACCCCCCCAAGAGACCCAGTACTTC. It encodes CSVGPPQETQYF.

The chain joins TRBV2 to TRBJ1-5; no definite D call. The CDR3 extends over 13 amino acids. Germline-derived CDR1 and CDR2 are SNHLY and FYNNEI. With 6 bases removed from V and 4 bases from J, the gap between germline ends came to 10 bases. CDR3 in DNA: TGTGCCAGCAGGTCCGAATTGAATCAGCCCCAGCATTTT. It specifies CASRSELNQPQHF.

CDR3 amino acids: CSAMKGANEQYF. CDR3 in DNA: TGCAGTGCTATGAAAGGGGCGAACGAGCAGTACTTC. The rearrangement links TRBV20-1 to TRBJ2-7; D might be TRBD1 (5 bases). In germline, CDR1 is DFQATT, CDR2 SNEGSKA (reference sequence). V was cut by 4 bases and J by 5 bases, with 12 bases left in between. CDR3 length: 12 amino acids.

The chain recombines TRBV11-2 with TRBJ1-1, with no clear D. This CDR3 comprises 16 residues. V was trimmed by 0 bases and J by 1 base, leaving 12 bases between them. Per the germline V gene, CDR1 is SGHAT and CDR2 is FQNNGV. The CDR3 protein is CASSLDRIEGNTEAFF. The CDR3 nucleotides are TGTGCCAGCAGCTTAGATAGAATCGAGGGGAACACTGAAGCTTTCTTT.

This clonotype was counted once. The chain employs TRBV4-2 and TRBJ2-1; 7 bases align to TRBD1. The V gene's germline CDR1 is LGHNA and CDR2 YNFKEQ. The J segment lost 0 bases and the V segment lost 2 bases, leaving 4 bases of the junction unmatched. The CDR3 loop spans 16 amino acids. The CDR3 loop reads CASSQMDRSSYNEQFF. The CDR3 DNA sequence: TGTGCCAGCAGCCAAATGGACAGGAGCTCCTACAATGAGCAGTTCTTC.

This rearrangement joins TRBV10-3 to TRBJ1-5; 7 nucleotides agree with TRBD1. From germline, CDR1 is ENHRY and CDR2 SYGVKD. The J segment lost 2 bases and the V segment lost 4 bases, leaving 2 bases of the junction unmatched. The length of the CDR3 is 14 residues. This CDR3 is CAISADRGNQPQHF. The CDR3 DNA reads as TGTGCCATCAGTGCCGACAGGGGCAATCAGCCCCAGCATTTT.

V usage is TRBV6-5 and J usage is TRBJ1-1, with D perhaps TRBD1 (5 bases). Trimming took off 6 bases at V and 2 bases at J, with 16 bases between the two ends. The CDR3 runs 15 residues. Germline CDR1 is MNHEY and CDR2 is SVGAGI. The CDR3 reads CASSRQRSDNTEAFF. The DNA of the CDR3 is TGTGCCAGCAGCCGACAGCGGTCAGACAACACTGAAGCTTTCTTT.

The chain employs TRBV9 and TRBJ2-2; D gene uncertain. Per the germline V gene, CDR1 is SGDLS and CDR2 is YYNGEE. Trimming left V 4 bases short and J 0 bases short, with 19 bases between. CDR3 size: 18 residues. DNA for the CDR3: TGTGCCAGCAGCCCCCGTTCGCTAAACACCCCGAACACCGGGGAGCTGTTTTTT. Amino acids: CASSPRSLNTPNTGELFF.

The DNA for the CDR3 is TGCAGCGTGGACCTCTGGGAGAACACCGGGGAGCTGTTTTTT. Amino acids: CSVDLWENTGELFF. The V gene is TRBV29-1, the J gene TRBJ2-2; D not certain. The length of the CDR3 is 14 residues. Between the trimmed V and J ends, which lost 6 bases and 1 base, there was a span of 12 bases. Per germline, CDR1 SQVTM and CDR2 ANQGSEA.

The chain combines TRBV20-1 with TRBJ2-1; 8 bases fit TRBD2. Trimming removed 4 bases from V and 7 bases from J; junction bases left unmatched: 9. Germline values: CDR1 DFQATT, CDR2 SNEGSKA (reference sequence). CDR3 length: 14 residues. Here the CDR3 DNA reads TGCAGTGCTATTCGGGGGGGCCGAAGGAATGAGCAGTTCTTC. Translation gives CSAIRGGRRNEQFF.

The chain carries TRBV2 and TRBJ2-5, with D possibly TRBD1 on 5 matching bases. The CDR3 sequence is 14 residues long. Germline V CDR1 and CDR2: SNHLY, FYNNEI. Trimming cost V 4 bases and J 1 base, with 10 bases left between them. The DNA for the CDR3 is TGTGCCAGCAGTGGGGGCAGCCTCCAAGAGACCCAGTACTTC. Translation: CASSGGSLQETQYF.

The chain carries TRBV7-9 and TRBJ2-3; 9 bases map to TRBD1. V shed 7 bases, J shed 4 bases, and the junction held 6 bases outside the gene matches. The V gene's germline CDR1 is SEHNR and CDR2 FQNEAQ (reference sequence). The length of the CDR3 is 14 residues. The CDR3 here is CASTWDRVADTQYF. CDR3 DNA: TGTGCCAGCACCTGGGACAGGGTGGCAGATACGCAGTATTTT.